This T cell receptor (beta chain) stems from a study of shared clonotypes between healthy human individuals (dated by TCRdb to the early 2020s). Context from the whole study: The cohort comprised a couple of women and a few men aged 18 to 49 years. For each donor, CD4 naive and CD4 memory were each given three plates, CD8 naive was given two plates, and CD8 memory was given one plate. Blood TCR repertoires of about 5 healthy adults were deeply sequenced to estimate repertoire size and the extent of clonotype sharing between individuals. Different laboratories and diverse techniques were used to prepare libraries and sequence TCR repertoires, to increase sequencing depth and limit assay-specific biases. Each donor's leukapheresis produced roughly between roughly 0.85 and 9.5 billion PBMCs.

Notes on this clone: What antigen it recognizes has not been identified. Base qualities were left out, and no much larger clone turns up one base away.

V and J are truncated by 8 bases and 6 bases respectively, leaving an intervening sequence of 12 bases. Reading the germline V gene (reference sequence) gives CDR1 SEHNR and CDR2 FQNEAQ. The cysteine opens and the phenylalanine closes a CDR3 of 12 amino acids. Only the CDR3 DNA stays, 36 bases, in frame from base 1. Broader findings and caveats from the paper: Sampling was restricted to blood, and TCR repertoires in tissue are likely to differ from TCR repertoires in blood. The genetic and exposure-history diversity represented was limited by the small number of donors. Even with the large sequencing depth, rarefaction of the sorted-subset datasets indicated that sequencing was incomplete. Pairwise subsampling indicated that sequencing depth was expected to affect the degree of clonotype sharing among donors. Compared with non-shared clonotypes, the clonotypes found in all four sorted-subset donors had higher generation probabilities. Across a handful of donors, around 5% of naive CD4, roughly 3.5% of naive CD8, 2.3% of memory CD4, and under 0.45% of memory CD8 clonotypes were shared. Estimated clonotype richness was generally larger for naive than for memory subsets.

The donors were healthy, HIV-negative adults with no recently reported acute infections or vaccinations. Every donor was a Caucasian adult living in Nashville, Tennessee, USA. CD4+ T cells were enriched through magnetic negative selection, after which naive cells were positively selected on CD45RA and the remaining negative fraction served as the memory subset. Blood was collected by leukapheresis, and PBMCs were isolated by Ficoll-Histopaque density gradient centrifugation and then cryopreserved in liquid nitrogen vapor phase. Analytical flow cytometry was used to check the purity and quantity of every magnetically sorted T cell population. From each sorted fraction, genomic DNA was isolated and quantified by UV absorbance on a Nanodrop 2000c. TCR CDR3 regions were amplified from genomic DNA by multiplex PCR using the deep immunoSEQ assay. For each cell subset, the extracted genomic DNA was distributed evenly across all wells of several immunoSEQ 96-well plates, and each plate served as one replicate. Each replicate PCR for sorted subsets received roughly 200 ng genomic DNA, equal to about 29,000 T cell genomes. Purified libraries were measured with a Qubit 3.0 fluorometer, size-checked on a Bioanalyzer 2100, and measured again with the KAPA Library Quantification kit. Every immunoSEQ 96-well plate was sequenced on a dedicated single-read 150-cycle Illumina NextSeq 550 flow cell. The authors' analysis ran thus. Because only junctional sequences without quality scores were contained in the immunoSEQ output, filtering matching that applied to full-length reads could not be performed. Sequences were annotated with PyIR, a Python wrapper for IgBLAST v1.9, and V/J genes and CDR3 were assigned using IMGT germline references. Reads were removed for weak V/J assignments (E-value above 1e-6), missing CDR3, stop codons, out-of-frame junctions, or ambiguous translated residues. V3J clonotypes were defined as sequences sharing the same inferred V gene, J gene, and CDR3 amino acid sequence. Percentage overlap between repertoires was computed as shared unique clonotypes divided by the size of the smaller repertoire. Three approaches were used to assess repertoire richness: RTK rarefaction, the Chao1 estimator, and Recon v2.1 estimates of unobserved clonotypes. OLGA was used to compute generation probabilities for all TCRbeta clonotypes that the gDNA method yielded from a handful of donors. The table comes from immuneACCESS by way of TCRdb, which keeps in-frame sequences with V and J called. Part of the clones is missing from these tables; in studies checked, under half for an unresolved V gene and the rest for unknown reasons. V and J calls and clone size are those listed in that table; D and trimming were worked out from the DNA. Counted in this sample were 1,500,000 or so clones; roughly 96% of them appeared once. The top ten hold over 1% of the sample.

The clonotype comes from a man aged 25 to 40 in good health. Input material: naive CD4+ T cells sorted from blood. The cell subset or site label on this specimen signifies: CD45RA+ positively selected. Recombination joined TRBV7-9 with TRBJ2-3; a tentative D match to TRBD2 spans 6 bases. The nucleotide sequence reads TGTGCCAGCCGGCGGGGCGGGGATACGCAGTATTTT. Its protein reads: CASRRGGDTQYF.